This TCR beta chain was retrieved from a study of Ad26.COV2.S vaccination and SARS-CoV-2 variants. Study details: The study gave Ad26.COV2.S intramuscularly, once or twice 56 days apart.

Using immunoSEQ multiplex PCR, the repertoire was profiled, and TCRdb retains in-frame clones only, with some absent. This sample has 440,000 or so clones, with less than 95% found just once. Treatment indicated: around 19 received Ad26.COV2.S at low or high dose, single or two shots; 5 received placebo; per-sample allocation not given. On day 63 after the first injection, vaccine and placebo recipients gave samples. From germline, CDR1 is SGDLS and CDR2 YYNGEE. V lost 4 bases and J 1 base, leaving 9 bases between the germline ends. The CDR3 runs 14 residues. This material consisted of peripheral blood, taken in a trial of Ad26.COV2.S vaccine versus placebo. The chain carries TRBV9 and TRBJ2-1; TRBD2 might be the D (6 bases). This clonotype was sampled from a person aged 18-65 years who received the Ad26.COV2.S COVID-19 vaccine or a placebo. The CDR3 DNA is TGTGCCAGCAGCACGGGAGTTTCCTACAATGAGCAGTTCTTC. Translating it yields CASSTGVSYNEQFF.